This TCR beta chain was recorded in a study of blood T cell repertoires in COVID-19. Study overall: Samples representing acute and convalescent COVID-19 were sourced from the United States, Italy and Spain.

Libraries were prepared by immunoSEQ multiplex PCR; TCRdb keeps only in-frame clonotypes and omits some of them. Altogether roughly 120,000 clones are present, around 84% being singletons, with the ten largest covering about 13%. The CDR3 spans 15 residues. Germline V gene sequence: CDR1 MNHNS, CDR2 SASEGT. V dropped 2 bases and J dropped 0 bases, with 11 bases sitting between them. Sequencing used peripheral blood. This sequence was found in a human donor in a cohort sampled during active COVID-19. The gene calls are TRBV6-1 and TRBJ2-7; no definite D call. CDR3 region: CASSESRLSSYEQYF. The CDR3 bases are TGTGCCAGCAGTGAATCCCGTTTATCCTCCTACGAGCAGTACTTC.